These 9 T cell receptor beta chains were sequenced from one sample in a study of long-term antiretroviral therapy in people with HIV. Samples were assayed with immunoSEQ v3.0 at survey level. The data were produced by immunoSEQ multiplex PCR, yet TCRdb's version contains in-frame clones alone and is incomplete. The table lists some 25,000 clones, roughly 83% of them singletons. The sequences come from unsorted PBMCs, collected 0.7 years before starting antiretroviral therapy. The receptors derive from a man under 40 with HIV.

This clone was observed a few times. The chain combines TRBV7-8 with TRBJ2-1, with D hard to call. V was clipped by 4 bases and J by 4 bases, with 8 bases between them. The CDR3 consists of 13 residues. Germline CDR1 reads SGHVS; CDR2 reads FQNEAQ. CDR3 residues: CASSSEAYNEQFF. For the CDR3, the DNA is TGTGCCAGCAGCTCAGAAGCGTACAATGAGCAGTTCTTC.

The gene calls are TRBV4-3 and TRBJ2-1; 8 bases map to TRBD1. This CDR3 contains 16 residues. Trimming at V came to 2 bases and at J to 3 bases, leaving 6 bases not matched to a gene. Germline V gene sequence: CDR1 LGHNA, CDR2 YSLEER. CDR3 in DNA: TGCGCCAGCAGCCAAATCGGACAGGGAATCTACAATGAGCAGTTCTTC. As protein: CASSQIGQGIYNEQFF.

V usage is TRBV7-7 and J usage is TRBJ2-7; D may be TRBD2 (5 bases). Germline V gives CDR1 SSHAT, CDR2 FNYEAQ (reference sequence). The CDR3 is 12 residues long. Trimming took off 5 bases at V and 7 bases at J, with 12 bases between the two ends. The CDR3 DNA is TGTGCCAGCAGCCCGGGCCCGGGGGAGCAGTACTTC. Translated, it gives CASSPGPGEQYF.

The chain is built from TRBV6-5 and TRBJ1-2, with TRBD1 matching 7 bases. Trimming cost V 6 bases and J 4 bases; bases outside gene matches: 2. CDR3 length equals 12 residues. The germline CDR1 and CDR2 sequences are MNHEY and SVGAGI. CDR3 in DNA: TGTGCCAGCAGAACAGGGGTCTATGGCTACACCTTC. Encoded protein: CASRTGVYGYTF.

This clone was detected once. CDR3 nucleotide sequence: TGTGCCAGCAGGGAGCGGGAGGGCGCAGATGAGCAGTTCTTC. As protein: CASREREGADEQFF. The chain recombines TRBV2 with TRBJ2-1; TRBD2 agrees at 10 bases. CDR1 and CDR2 (germline): SNHLY, FYNNEI. The CDR3 is 14 amino acids. Unmatched junction bases numbered 7, after V lost 6 bases and J lost 8 bases.

The rearrangement joins TRBV19 to TRBJ2-7; D perhaps matches TRBD1 (6 bases). Per germline, CDR1 LNHDA and CDR2 SQIVND (reference sequence). This CDR3 has 16 residues. Trimming took 3 bases from V and 7 from J, leaving 22 bases between them. CDR3 region: CASSIGHDRRLSEQYF. As DNA, the CDR3 is TGTGCCAGTAGTATCGGGCACGACAGGAGGTTAAGTGAGCAGTACTTC.

The V call is TRBV7-9, the J call TRBJ2-7; TRBD2 matches at 10 bases. The germline CDR1 and CDR2 sequences are SEHNR and FQNEAQ (reference sequence). This CDR3 spans 16 amino acids. The ends lost 1 base at V and 2 bases at J; junction bases unmatched: 5. The CDR3: CASSLEGSGGTYEQYF. CDR3 nucleotide sequence: TGTGCCAGCAGCTTAGAAGGTAGCGGGGGGACCTACGAGCAGTACTTC. The full variable domain, with the rest looked up from reference TRBV7-9 and TRBJ2-7, is DTGVSQNPRHKITKRGQNVTFRCDPISEHNRLYWYRQTLGQGPEFLTYFQNEAQLEKSRLLSDRFSAERPKGSFSTLEIQRTEQGDSAMYLCASSLEGSGGTYEQYFGPGTRLTVT.

The genes are TRBV27 and TRBJ2-7; D might be TRBD1 (6 bases). Deletions cut 0 bases from V and 0 bases from J, with 9 bases between. The CDR3 consists of 15 residues. Germline V CDR1 and CDR2: MNHEY, SMNVEV (reference sequence). The CDR3 nucleotides are TGTGCCAGCAGTTTATCGGGACACCTCTCCTACGAGCAGTACTTC. The encoded protein is CASSLSGHLSYEQYF.

The chain uses TRBV5-1 and TRBJ1-6; D is uncertain. The CDR3 consists of 14 residues. V was trimmed by 1 base and J by 9 bases, leaving 11 bases between them. CDR1 is SGHRS, CDR2 YFSETQ, per germline. The CDR3 coding sequence is TGCGCCAGCAGCTTGCTTTACATGAGTTCACCCCTCCACTTT. Amino acids: CASSLLYMSSPLHF.